This TCR beta chain was sequenced in a study of early T cells in non-severe SARS-CoV-2 infection. For the study at large: Investigators sequenced bulk RNA drawn from unsorted whole blood, and chains remained unpaired. Broader study findings: The matching step, a VDJdb search, favored anti-spike CD8 responses and missed private and CD4 specificities.

The germline CDR1 and CDR2 sequences are LNHDA and SQIVND (reference sequence). The germline V and J ends were trimmed by 1 base and 4 bases, with 10 bases remaining between them. The CDR3 runs 15 residues. Unique molecular identifiers were affixed to single, distinct cDNA molecules. From the 5' RACE reads, TCRdb called clonotypes with MiXCR, one entry per CDR3 protein. The data show roughly 90,000 distinct CDR3 sequences, about an eighth seen once. This clonotype was recorded at least ten times. What it binds is unknown. The chain recombines TRBV19 with TRBJ2-2; possibly TRBD1 for D (5 bases). The clonotype was recovered from an adult who was a healthcare worker with PCR-confirmed SARS-CoV-2 infection or an uninfected control (not recorded which). Sequenced: whole blood. CDR3 residues: CASSIVQALTGELFF. The CDR3 nucleotides are TGTGCCAGTAGTATAGTACAGGCCCTCACCGGGGAGCTGTTTTTT.